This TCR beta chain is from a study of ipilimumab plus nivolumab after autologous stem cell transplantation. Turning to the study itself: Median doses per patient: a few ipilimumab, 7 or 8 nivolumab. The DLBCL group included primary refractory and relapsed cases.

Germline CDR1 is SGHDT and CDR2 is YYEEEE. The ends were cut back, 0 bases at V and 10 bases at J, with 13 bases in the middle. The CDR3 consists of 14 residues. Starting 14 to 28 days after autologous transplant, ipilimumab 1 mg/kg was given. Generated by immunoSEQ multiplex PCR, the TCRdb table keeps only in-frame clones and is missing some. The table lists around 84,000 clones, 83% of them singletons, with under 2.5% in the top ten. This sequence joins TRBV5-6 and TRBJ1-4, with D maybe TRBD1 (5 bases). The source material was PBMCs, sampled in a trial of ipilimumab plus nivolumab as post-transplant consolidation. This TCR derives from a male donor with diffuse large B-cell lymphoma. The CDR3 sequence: CASSLGRLGGKLFF. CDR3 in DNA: TGTGCCAGCAGCTTGGGACGTTTGGGGGGAAAACTGTTTTTT.